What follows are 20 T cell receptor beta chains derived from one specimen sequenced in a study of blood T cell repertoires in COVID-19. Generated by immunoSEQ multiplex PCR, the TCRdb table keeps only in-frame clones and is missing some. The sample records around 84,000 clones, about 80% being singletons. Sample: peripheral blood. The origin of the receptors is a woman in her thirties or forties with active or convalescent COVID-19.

CDR3 bases: TGTGCCAGCAGCCGGACAGGGCAGTACCAAGAGACCCAGTACTTC. Amino acid sequence: CASSRTGQYQETQYF. The chain has TRBV7-3 and TRBJ2-5; 8 nucleotides line up with TRBD1. CDR3 length: 15 amino acids. Germline CDR1 reads SGHTA; CDR2 reads FQGTGA. Trimming at V came to 5 bases and at J to 0 bases, leaving 5 bases not matched to a gene.

The CDR3 DNA reads as TGTGCCAGCTCACCCCAGCAGGGAGGCTCTGGAAACACCATATATTTT. This codes for CASSPQQGGSGNTIYF. The gene calls are TRBV18 and TRBJ1-3; possible D gene TRBD1, 5 bases. The length of the CDR3 is 16 residues. Per the germline V gene, CDR1 is KGHSH and CDR2 is LQKENI. V was cut by 3 bases and J by 0 bases, with 12 bases left in between.

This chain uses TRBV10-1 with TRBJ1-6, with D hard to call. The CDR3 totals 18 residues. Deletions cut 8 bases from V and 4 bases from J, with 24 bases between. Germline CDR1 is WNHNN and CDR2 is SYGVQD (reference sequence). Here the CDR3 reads CASREQHRHVPYNSPLHF. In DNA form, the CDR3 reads TGCGCCAGCCGCGAACAGCATCGCCATGTACCGTATAATTCACCCCTCCACTTT.

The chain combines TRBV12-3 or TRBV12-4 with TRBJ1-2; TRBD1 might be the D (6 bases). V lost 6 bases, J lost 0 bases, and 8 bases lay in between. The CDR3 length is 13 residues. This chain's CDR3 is CASRQGANYGYTF. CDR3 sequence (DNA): TGTGCCAGCAGACAGGGAGCTAACTATGGCTACACCTTC.

The chain's CDR3 is CASSAVLGLINQPQHF. Written as DNA, the CDR3 is TGTGCCAGCAGTGCGGTTTTGGGACTGATCAACCAGCCCCAGCATTTT. The chain has TRBV2 and TRBJ1-5, with a tentative D call TRBD1 (5 bases). Per the germline V gene, CDR1 is SNHLY and CDR2 is FYNNEI. Trimming removed 4 bases at V and 7 bases at J, with 20 bases between. The CDR3 contains 16 residues.

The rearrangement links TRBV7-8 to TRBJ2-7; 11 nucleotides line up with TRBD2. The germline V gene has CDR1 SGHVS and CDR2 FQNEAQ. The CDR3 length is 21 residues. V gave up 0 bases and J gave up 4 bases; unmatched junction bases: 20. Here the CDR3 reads CASSLARLPGQTSGIGYEQYF. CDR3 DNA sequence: TGTGCCAGCAGCTTAGCGCGATTGCCAGGGCAGACTAGCGGGATTGGGTACGAGCAGTACTTC.

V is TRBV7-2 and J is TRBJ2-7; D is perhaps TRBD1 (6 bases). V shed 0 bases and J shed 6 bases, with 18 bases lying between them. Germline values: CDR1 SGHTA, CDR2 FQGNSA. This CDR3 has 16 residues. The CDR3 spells CASSLAQGLPSREQYF. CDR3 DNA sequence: TGTGCCAGCAGCTTAGCCCAGGGGCTTCCATCGCGCGAGCAGTACTTC.

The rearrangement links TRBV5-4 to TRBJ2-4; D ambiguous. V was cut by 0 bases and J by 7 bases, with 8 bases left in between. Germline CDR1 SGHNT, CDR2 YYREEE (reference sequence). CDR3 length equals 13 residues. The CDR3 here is CASSLGASNIQYF. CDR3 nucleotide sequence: TGTGCCAGCAGCTTGGGGGCCAGTAACATTCAGTACTTC. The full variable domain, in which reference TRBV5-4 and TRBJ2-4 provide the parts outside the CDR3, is ETGVTQSPTHLIKTRGQQVTLRCSSQSGHNTVSWYQQALGQGPQFIFQYYREEENGRGNFPPRFSGLQFPNYSSELNVNALELDDSALYLCASSLGASNIQYFGAGTRLSVL.

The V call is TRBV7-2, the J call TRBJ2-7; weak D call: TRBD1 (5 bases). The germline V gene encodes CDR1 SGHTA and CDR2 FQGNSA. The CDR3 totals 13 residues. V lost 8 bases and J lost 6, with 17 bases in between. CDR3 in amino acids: CASFSGRVGEQYF. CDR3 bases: TGTGCCAGCTTCTCGGGCAGGGTCGGCGAGCAGTACTTC.

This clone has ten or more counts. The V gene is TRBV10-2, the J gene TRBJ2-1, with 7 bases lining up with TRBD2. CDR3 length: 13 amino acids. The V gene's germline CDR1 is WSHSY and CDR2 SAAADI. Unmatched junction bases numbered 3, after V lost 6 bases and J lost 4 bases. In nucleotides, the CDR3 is TGCGCCAGCAGGGGGACTAAATACAATGAGCAGTTCTTC. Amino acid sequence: CASRGTKYNEQFF.

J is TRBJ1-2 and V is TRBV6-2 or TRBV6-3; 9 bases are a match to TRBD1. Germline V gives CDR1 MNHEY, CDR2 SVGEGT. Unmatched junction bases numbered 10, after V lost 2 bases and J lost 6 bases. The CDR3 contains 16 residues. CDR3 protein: CASSYLYTGGANGYTF. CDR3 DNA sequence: TGTGCCAGCAGTTACCTCTATACAGGGGGCGCGAATGGCTACACCTTC.

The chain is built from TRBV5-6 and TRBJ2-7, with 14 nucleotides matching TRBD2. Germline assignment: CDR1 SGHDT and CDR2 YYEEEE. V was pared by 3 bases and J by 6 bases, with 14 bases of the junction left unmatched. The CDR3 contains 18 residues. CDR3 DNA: TGTGCCAGCAGCTGGAGACTAGCGGGAGGGCCCCGGGGGTTCGAGCAGTACTTC. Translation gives CASSWRLAGGPRGFEQYF.

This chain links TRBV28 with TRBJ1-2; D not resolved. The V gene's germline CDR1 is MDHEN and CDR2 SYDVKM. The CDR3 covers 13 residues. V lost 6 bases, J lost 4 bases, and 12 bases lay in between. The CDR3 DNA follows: TGTGCCAGCAGGCGAACAGATAGCTATGGCTACACCTTC. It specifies CASRRTDSYGYTF.

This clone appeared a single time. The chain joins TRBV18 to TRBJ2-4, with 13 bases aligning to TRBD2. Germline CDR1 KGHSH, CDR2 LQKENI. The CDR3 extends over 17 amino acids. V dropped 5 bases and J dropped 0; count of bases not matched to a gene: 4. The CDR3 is CASSGLAGALAKNIQYF. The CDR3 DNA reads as TGTGCCAGCTCAGGACTAGCGGGAGCCCTAGCCAAAAACATTCAGTACTTC.

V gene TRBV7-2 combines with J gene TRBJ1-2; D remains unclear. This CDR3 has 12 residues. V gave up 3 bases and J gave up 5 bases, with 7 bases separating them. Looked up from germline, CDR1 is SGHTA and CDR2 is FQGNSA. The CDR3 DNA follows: TGTGCCAGCAGCTTTGGCCATTATGGCTACACCTTC. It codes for CASSFGHYGYTF.

DNA of the CDR3: TGTGCCAGCTCACCGGGCCTAGGCAGGGACTATGGCTACACCTTC. Encoded protein: CASSPGLGRDYGYTF. This chain joins TRBV18 and TRBJ1-2; D may be TRBD1 (5 bases). The CDR3 runs to 15 residues. Trimming left V 3 bases short and J 3 bases short, with 14 bases between. Per the germline V gene, CDR1 is KGHSH and CDR2 is LQKENI. The full variable domain, with the rest looked up from reference TRBV18 and TRBJ1-2, is NAGVMQNPRHLVRRRGQEARLRCSPMKGHSHVYWYRQLPEEGLKFMVYLQKENIIDESGMPKERFSAEFPKEGPSILRIQQVVRGDSAAYFCASSPGLGRDYGYTFGSGTRLTVV.

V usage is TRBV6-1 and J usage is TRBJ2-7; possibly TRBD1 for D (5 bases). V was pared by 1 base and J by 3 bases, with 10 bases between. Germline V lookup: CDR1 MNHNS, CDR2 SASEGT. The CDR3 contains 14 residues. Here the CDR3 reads CASSEGPGIYEQYF. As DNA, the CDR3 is TGTGCCAGCAGTGAAGGCCCAGGGATCTACGAGCAGTACTTC.

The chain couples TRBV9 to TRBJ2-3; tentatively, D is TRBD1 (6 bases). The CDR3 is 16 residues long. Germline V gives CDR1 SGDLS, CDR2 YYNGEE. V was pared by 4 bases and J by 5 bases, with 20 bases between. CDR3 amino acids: CASSPTAGESQDTQYF. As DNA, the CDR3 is TGTGCCAGCAGCCCCACCGCAGGGGAATCACAAGATACGCAGTATTTT.

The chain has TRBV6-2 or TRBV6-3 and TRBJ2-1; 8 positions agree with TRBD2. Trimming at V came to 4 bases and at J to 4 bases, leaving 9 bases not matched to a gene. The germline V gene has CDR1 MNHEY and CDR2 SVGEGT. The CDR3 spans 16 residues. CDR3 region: CASSWTGTSPYNEQFF. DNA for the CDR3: TGTGCCAGCAGTTGGACCGGGACTAGTCCTTACAATGAGCAGTTCTTC.

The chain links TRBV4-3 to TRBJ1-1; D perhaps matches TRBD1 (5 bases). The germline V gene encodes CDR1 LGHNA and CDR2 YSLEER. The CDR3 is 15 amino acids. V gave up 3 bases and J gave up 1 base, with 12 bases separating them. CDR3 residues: CASSQTRQSNTEAFF. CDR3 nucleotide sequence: TGCGCCAGCAGCCAGACCCGACAGTCGAACACTGAAGCTTTCTTT.